This is a list of T cell receptor beta chains from one sample in a study of regulatory T cells in long-lasting Graves disease. TCRdb used MiXCR to reprocess the multiplex PCR reads, holding one entry per CDR3 protein. The sample has a few hundred thousand distinct CDR3 sequences, roughly 15% seen once. The same sample was also used in a study of T cells in Graves' hyperthyroidism and ophthalmopathy.

Sequenced here: peripheral blood mononuclear cells (PBMCs), sampled at new diagnosis, from a patient treated with antithyroid drugs. The receptors come from a young woman with Graves disease. Both conserved end residues are part of each CDR3. Each record gives: V gene, J gene, clone size, D gene, CDR3 DNA, CDR3 protein. A D gene is named only where the DNA matches it firmly. The size entry is marked missing in some rows and otherwise reads once, few, many or a size class.

TRBV28	TRBJ1-6	-	-	TGTGCCAGCAGTTTGGGGCAGGGAGCAACCTATAATTCACCCCTCCACTTT	CASSLGQGATYNSPLHF
TRBV7-9	TRBJ2-1	many	TRBD1	TGTGCCAGCAGCTTAGCGTTGGGACAGTTCGCTCTCGATGAGCAGTTCTTC	CASSLALGQFALDEQFF
TRBV6-1	TRBJ2-6	many	TRBD2	TGTGCCAGCAGTAACCTGGGGCTAGCGGAAATCTCTGGGGCCAACGTCCTGACTTTC	CASSNLGLAEISGANVLTF
TRBV28	TRBJ1-2	many	-	TGTGCCAGCAGCCACCCGGGGACTACTCCTATGGGCTACACCTTC	CASSHPGTTPMGYTF
TRBV5-1	TRBJ2-7	many	-	TGCGCCAGCAGCTTGTTTTCCGGTCAGGCGGAGCAGTACTTC	CASSLFSGQAEQYF
TRBV10-3	TRBJ2-1	many	TRBD2	TGTGCCACGGGACTAGCGGACTCCTACAATGAGCAGTTCTTC	CATGLADSYNEQFF
TRBV11-2	TRBJ2-2	-	-	TGTGCCAGCAGCTTAGATTTTGGAGGGAGGAACACCGGGGAGCTGTTTTTT	CASSLDFGGRNTGELFF
TRBV19	TRBJ2-1	-	TRBD2	TGTGCCAGTAGTATTGGACTAGTGAATGAGCAGTTCTTC	CASSIGLVNEQFF
TRBV9	TRBJ2-3	-	-	TGTGCCAGCAGCGTATCGGCGGGAAGCACAGATACGCAGTATTTT	CASSVSAGSTDTQYF
TRBV28	TRBJ2-3	many	TRBD2	TGTGCCAGCAGTTTCACCGGGGGGGAGGCAGATACGCAGTATTTT	CASSFTGGEADTQYF
TRBV7-9	TRBJ1-2	few	TRBD1	TGTGCCAGCAGCTTATTAGGACAGGATTTTTCGTACACCTTC	CASSLLGQDFSYTF
TRBV18	TRBJ2-3	many	-	TGTGCCAGCTCACCTGTGGGTATCACAGATACGCAGTATTTT	CASSPVGITDTQYF
TRBV19	TRBJ1-6	-	-	TGTGCCAGTAGGGAAAGGGCGGCCAACACAAGAAATTCACCCCTCCACTTT	CASRERAANTRNSPLHF
TRBV25-1	TRBJ2-7	few	TRBD1	TGTGCCAGCAGTGGGTGGGGGACAGGGGACGAGCAGTACTTC	CASSGWGTGDEQYF
TRBV12-3/TRBV12-4	TRBJ2-1	-	-	TGTGCCAGCAGTTTAGATACTTTGGGACTTAAGCAGTTCTTC	CASSLDTLGLKQFF
TRBV12-3/TRBV12-4	TRBJ1-1	-	-	TGTGCCAGCCTTGGGCAGGCGAAGGGGGCTGAAGCTTTCTTT	CASLGQAKGAEAFF
TRBV7-3	TRBJ1-1	many	-	TGTGCCAGCAGCACGACAGCGAACACTGAAGCTTTCTTT	CASSTTANTEAFF
TRBV2	TRBJ2-2	-	-	TGTGCCAGCAGTGTTCAGGCAGGGCCCGGGGAGCTGTTTTTT	CASSVQAGPGELFF
TRBV12-3/TRBV12-4	TRBJ2-5	many	TRBD2	TGTGCCAGCAGTTTAGCGATGCTAGCGGGAGGTCAAGAGACCCAGTACTTC	CASSLAMLAGGQETQYF
TRBV11-2	TRBJ2-1	-	TRBD2	TGTGCCAGCAACACCGGGACTAGAACCCCCAATGAGCAGTTCTTC	CASNTGTRTPNEQFF
TRBV7-9	TRBJ2-1	few	TRBD2	TGTGCCAGCAGCCCGCCAGCGGGAGTAGCCTACAATGAGCAGTTCTTC	CASSPPAGVAYNEQFF
TRBV6-5	TRBJ2-1	-	TRBD2	TGTGCCAGCAGTTTGCTAGCGGGAGTTAAGTATGAGCAGTTCTTC	CASSLLAGVKYEQFF
TRBV5-6	TRBJ1-5	-	-	TGTGCCAGCAGCTTACCCGAGGGGCGTAGCAATCAGCCCCAGCATTTT	CASSLPEGRSNQPQHF